This T cell receptor beta chain was sequenced for a study of response to subunit inactivated influenza vaccine. Study results and caveats: That few new T cells are recruited by each seasonal influenza vaccination was the authors' suggestion.

Each CDR3 protein gets one entry after TCRdb re-called the RT-PCR reads with MiXCR. Seen here are some 520,000 distinct CDR3 sequences, more than 15% observed once, and the top ten hold approximately 3%. Concerning this clonotype itself: Antigen: not known.

The CDR3 runs to 12 residues. CDR1 and CDR2 (germline): SGHAT, FQNNGV. Trimming left V 4 bases short and J 4 bases short, with 7 bases between. The sequence was obtained from a man between 50 and 75 years old who received an inactivated influenza vaccine. This chain joins TRBV11-2 and TRBJ2-5, with D unresolved. Source: CD4+ T cells sorted from PBMCs, taken less than 25 months after vaccination. CDR3 nucleotides: TGTGCCAGCAGCTATCCCTCAGAGACCCAGTACTTC. This translates into CASSYPSETQYF. The whole variable domain, remainder taken from reference TRBV11-2 and TRBJ2-5, is EAGVAQSPRYKIIEKRQSVAFWCNPISGHATLYWYQQILGQGPKLLIQFQNNGVVDDSQLPKDRFSAERLKGVDSTLKIQPAKLEDSAVYLCASSYPSETQYFGPGTRLLVL.